This T cell receptor beta chain came from a study of blood T cell repertoires in COVID-19. The wider study: T cells, B-cell-depleted T cells, or PBMCs supplied cDNA or gDNA.

The CDR3 loop spans 19 amino acids. Germline V gives CDR1 SGHTA, CDR2 FQGTGA. The ends were cut back, 4 bases at V and 3 bases at J, with 24 bases in the middle. Up to 2 weeks before entering the study, exposed participants had met a COVID-19 case. Original handling: Researchers report that nucleated cell counts were estimated from reference gene primer amplification. TCRdb's copy holds only in-frame clones and misses some; the assay was immunoSEQ multiplex PCR. That table furnishes V, J and clone size, whereas the DNA furnished D and trimming. The table lists 200,000 to 250,000 clones, about 88% of them singletons.

The chain uses TRBV7-3 and TRBJ2-2; tentative D call: TRBD1 (6 bases). Sequenced input: PBMCs or T cells enriched from blood (not recorded which). The sequence came from a woman aged 25 to 39 who had been exposed to COVID-19. CDR3 nucleotides: TGTGCCAGCAGCTCTATTACGCGAAGGGGGTACTCGGACACCGGGGAGCTGTTTTTT. This gives the protein CASSSITRRGYSDTGELFF.